The TCR beta chain described here comes from a study of esophageal squamous cell carcinoma under preoperative chemotherapy. TCRdb ran MiXCR on the PCR reads and lists one entry per CDR3 protein. The sample carries tens of thousands of distinct CDR3 sequences, 52% recorded once. The CDR3 spans 14 residues. Time point indicated: after preoperative PTX-NDP chemotherapy. Patients received paclitaxel-nedaplatin as preoperative chemotherapy before surgery. The sequence was collected from a human donor with esophageal squamous cell carcinoma. The donor label of this sample is uncertain. This sample was gathered from a patient given preoperative chemotherapy. The chain recombines TRBV12-3 or TRBV12-4 with TRBJ2-5, with a weak D call TRBD2 (7 bases). The CDR3 loop is CAGRGGPAPDTQYF. CDR3 sequence (DNA): TGTGCGGGCCGCGGGGGCCCGGCACCCGATACCCAGTACTTC.